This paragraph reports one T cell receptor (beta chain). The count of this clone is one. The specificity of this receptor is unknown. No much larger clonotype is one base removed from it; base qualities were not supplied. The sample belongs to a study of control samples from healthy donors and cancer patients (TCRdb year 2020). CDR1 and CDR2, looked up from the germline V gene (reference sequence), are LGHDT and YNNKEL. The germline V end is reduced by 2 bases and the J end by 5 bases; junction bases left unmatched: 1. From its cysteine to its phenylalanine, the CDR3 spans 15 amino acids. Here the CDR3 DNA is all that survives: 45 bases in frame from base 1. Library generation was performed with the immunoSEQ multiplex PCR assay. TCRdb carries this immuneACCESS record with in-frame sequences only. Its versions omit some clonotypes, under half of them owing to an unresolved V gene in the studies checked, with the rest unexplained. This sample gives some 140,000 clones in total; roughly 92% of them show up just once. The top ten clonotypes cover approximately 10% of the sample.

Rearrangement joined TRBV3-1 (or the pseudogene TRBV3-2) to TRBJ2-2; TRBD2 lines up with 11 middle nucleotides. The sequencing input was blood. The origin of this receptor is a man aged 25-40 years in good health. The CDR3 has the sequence CASSQPSGGTGELFF. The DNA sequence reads TGTGCCAGCAGCCAACCTAGCGGGGGGACCGGGGAGCTGTTTTTT.